The 26 T cell receptor beta chains in this list originate from one sample, sequenced in a study of shared clonotypes between healthy human individuals. Clones were sequenced by immunoSEQ multiplex PCR, and TCRdb holds only the in-frame ones, with some missing. The profile shows 2,500,000 or so clones, 80% to 95% of them singletons. Sample: naive CD4+ T cells from PBMCs. Subset specified: CD45RA+ positively selected. These receptor sequences come from a man younger than 30 in good health. Some clones in this sample may be carry-over from other donors' samples.

The chain is built from TRBV7-8 and TRBJ2-1; 14 bases map to TRBD2. V shed 5 bases and J 0 bases; nucleotides not matched to a gene: 9. This CDR3 is built from 19 residues. Germline V CDR1 and CDR2: SGHVS, FQNEAQ. In DNA form, the CDR3 reads TGTGCCAGCAGCACCCGACTAGCGGGAGGGCCGGGCTCCTACAATGAGCAGTTCTTC. Translated, it gives CASSTRLAGGPGSYNEQFF. Together with reference TRBV7-8 and TRBJ2-1, the CDR3 gives the full variable domain: GAGVSQSPRYKVAKRGQDVALRCDPISGHVSLFWYQQALGQGPEFLTYFQNEAQLDKSGLPSDRFFAERPEGSVSTLKIQRTQQEDSAVYLCASSTRLAGGPGSYNEQFFGPGTRLTVL.

The count of this clone is one. The chain carries TRBV7-2 and TRBJ2-3; TRBD2 matches at 8 bases. CDR1 and CDR2 from the germline V gene are SGHTA and FQGNSA. This CDR3 spans 14 amino acids. Trimming at V came to 6 bases and at J to 1 base, leaving 3 bases not matched to a gene. In DNA, the CDR3 is TGTGCCAGCAGTGGAGCGGGGGGCACAGATACGCAGTATTTT. This codes for CASSGAGGTDTQYF.

V is TRBV6-8 and J is TRBJ1-6, with D tentatively TRBD1 (5 bases). The CDR3 is made up of 17 amino acids. Germline V CDR1 and CDR2: MNHGY, SAAAGT. Trimming took 6 bases from V and 0 from J, leaving 15 bases between them. In nucleotides, the CDR3 is TGTGCCAGCAGCCGGAATAACAGGAGCTCCTATAATTCACCCCTCCACTTT. Its translation: CASSRNNRSSYNSPLHF.

The chain carries TRBV6-1 and TRBJ1-2; D call uncertain. Per germline, CDR1 MNHNS and CDR2 SASEGT. Trimming pared 6 bases from V and 8 bases from J, leaving 10 bases between. CDR3 length: 11 amino acids. CDR3 nucleotide sequence: TGTGCCAGCAGGAGAGGGAACGGCTACACCTTC. Protein: CASRRGNGYTF.

This clone was found once. The chain combines TRBV28 with TRBJ2-5; a weak D match, TRBD1 (5 bases). The CDR3 is 13 residues long. Between the trimmed V and J ends, which lost 2 bases and 7 bases, there was a span of 11 bases. Germline-derived CDR1 and CDR2 are MDHEN and SYDVKM. The CDR3 reads CASSLGAPGTQYF. CDR3 nucleotide sequence: TGTGCCAGCAGTTTAGGGGCCCCGGGGACCCAGTACTTC.

The rearrangement joins TRBV29-1 to TRBJ2-6; D not resolved. The CDR3 has 17 residues. Germline CDR1 and CDR2: SQVTM and ANQGSEA. V was shortened by 4 bases and J by 0 bases, with 16 bases between the two germline ends. The CDR3 spells CSVVEFTFFSGANVLTF. CDR3 DNA: TGCAGCGTTGTGGAGTTCACCTTTTTCTCTGGGGCCAACGTCCTGACTTTC.

The CDR3 sequence: CASSDPPAGASEKLFF. The DNA of the CDR3 is TGTGCCAGCAGTGACCCCCCAGCAGGGGCGAGCGAAAAACTGTTTTTT. The rearrangement joins TRBV2 to TRBJ1-4; D is perhaps TRBD1 (6 bases). CDR3 length equals 16 residues. Germline V lookup: CDR1 SNHLY, CDR2 FYNNEI. Trimming removed 3 bases from V and 8 bases from J, with 19 bases in between.

The V call is TRBV4-3, the J call TRBJ2-7, with a tentative D call TRBD1 (6 bases). V dropped 4 bases and J dropped 5 bases, with 12 bases sitting between them. The CDR3 spans 13 residues. Germline CDR1 reads LGHNA; CDR2 reads YSLEER. CDR3 bases: TGCGCCAGCAGCCCAAGGGGGACCCACGAGCAGTACTTC. Its translation: CASSPRGTHEQYF.

V and J are TRBV4-1 and TRBJ1-2; unclear D gene. CDR3 length equals 14 residues. CDR1 is MGHRA and CDR2 is YSYEKL in the germline V gene. V lost 0 bases, J lost 8 bases, and 13 bases lay in between. The CDR3 DNA sequence: TGCGCCAGCAGCCAAGATTCAAGGGTTTTAGGCTACACCTTC. This gives the protein CASSQDSRVLGYTF.

The J gene is TRBJ1-3, the V gene TRBV2; maybe TRBD1 (5 bases). Looked up from germline, CDR1 is SNHLY and CDR2 is FYNNEI. This CDR3 spans 16 amino acids. Trimming took off 7 bases at V and 0 bases at J, with 16 bases between the two ends. CDR3 sequence reads: CASTLSGTNSGNTIYF. The CDR3, as DNA: TGTGCCAGCACCTTATCCGGGACCAACTCTGGAAACACCATATATTTT.

The chain couples TRBV19 to TRBJ1-1, with 10 bases that match TRBD1. J gave up 3 bases and V 3 bases, and 4 bases lay outside the gene matches. The CDR3 sequence is 15 residues long. Germline loops: CDR1 LNHDA, CDR2 SQIVND (reference sequence). The CDR3 sequence: CASSIYGTGDTEAFF. The CDR3 region has the DNA TGTGCCAGTAGTATTTACGGGACAGGGGACACTGAAGCTTTCTTT.

The chain joins TRBV5-1 to TRBJ2-3; D possibly corresponds to TRBD1 (6 bases). The germline V gene encodes CDR1 SGHRS and CDR2 YFSETQ. This CDR3 contains 15 residues. The V end lost 5 bases, the J end lost 2 bases, and 15 bases lay between the germline ends. CDR3 DNA: TGCGCCAGCAGTTCAGACAGGACCTACACAGATACGCAGTATTTT. Translated, it gives CASSSDRTYTDTQYF.

The chain combines TRBV6-1 with TRBJ1-5; TRBD1 matches 7 bases. Germline V gene lookup returns CDR1 MNHNS and CDR2 SASEGT. Trimming at V came to 4 bases and at J to 2 bases, leaving 5 bases not matched to a gene. There are 15 residues in the CDR3. The CDR3 here is CASSVIDRGNQPQHF. The CDR3 DNA reads as TGTGCCAGCAGTGTTATTGACAGGGGCAATCAGCCCCAGCATTTT.

This sequence joins TRBV14 and TRBJ2-1; TRBD2 aligns across 11 bases. Germline V gene sequence: CDR1 SGHDN, CDR2 FVKESK. V gave up 4 bases and J gave up 7 bases; unmatched junction bases: 15. CDR3 length: 18 amino acids. DNA of the CDR3: TGTGCCAGCAGCCCCCTTCAACCGGGACTAGCGGCGGGAAATGAGCAGTTCTTC. Its protein product is CASSPLQPGLAAGNEQFF.

This clone has just one count. V usage is TRBV5-1 and J usage is TRBJ1-5; D gene uncertain. CDR1 SGHRS and CDR2 YFSETQ come from the germline V gene. The CDR3 sequence is 13 residues long. Trimming stripped 1 base from V and 1 base from J, with 3 bases between. The CDR3 protein is CASSLMSNQPQHF. The CDR3 nucleotides read TGCGCCAGCAGCTTGATGAGCAATCAGCCCCAGCATTTT.

CDR3 sequence reads: CASSSGLAANTGELFF. The CDR3 region has the DNA TGTGCCAGCAGCTCTGGACTAGCCGCGAACACCGGGGAGCTGTTTTTT. This rearrangement joins TRBV7-3 to TRBJ2-2, with TRBD2 matching 8 bases. The CDR3 spans 16 residues. The V gene's germline CDR1 is SGHTA and CDR2 FQGTGA. After removal of 4 bases from V and 0 bases from J, the junction contained 4 bases not matched to a gene.

V gene TRBV30 combines with J gene TRBJ2-7, with 12 positions matching TRBD2. With 0 bases clipped from V and 6 bases from J, the junction kept 18 bases outside the gene matches. The CDR3 totals 19 residues. Germline CDR1 reads GTSNPN; CDR2 reads SVGIG (reference sequence). CDR3 sequence: CAWSVSPGLAGTMKAEQYF. In nucleotides, the CDR3 is TGTGCCTGGAGTGTATCGCCCGGACTAGCGGGAACTATGAAGGCCGAGCAGTACTTC.

Comments on this clone: The junction does not match germline at one end; this may be a read error. The V gene is TRBV6-1, the J gene TRBJ1-4, with unresolved D. The CDR3 is 13 residues long. In germline, CDR1 is MNHNS, CDR2 SASEGT. In nucleotides, the CDR3 is TGTGCCAGCAGTGAAGACCTCCAGCTGGTAGCTTCTTTT. Translation gives CASSEDLQLVASF.

The chain links TRBV18 to TRBJ1-2; D is unresolved. With 3 bases removed from V and 3 bases from J, the gap between germline ends came to 11 bases. Germline CDR1 reads KGHSH; CDR2 reads LQKENI. The CDR3 contains 14 residues. This CDR3 reads CASSPGQTYYGYTF. The CDR3 coding sequence is TGTGCCAGCTCACCCGGGCAGACCTACTATGGCTACACCTTC.

The chain joins TRBV13 to TRBJ2-5; TRBD2 matches 11 bases. Germline loops: CDR1 PRHDT, CDR2 FYEKMQ (reference sequence). Trimming removed 4 bases from V and 6 bases from J; junction bases left unmatched: 7. There are 15 residues in the CDR3. CDR3 loop: CASSSIAGGGKTQYF. The CDR3 bases are TGTGCCAGCAGCTCCATAGCGGGAGGGGGGAAGACCCAGTACTTC.

The CDR3 DNA follows: TGTGCCAGCAGTTTATTACAGGCAGCTAACTATGGCTACACCTTC. Translated: CASSLLQAANYGYTF. This chain uses TRBV28 with TRBJ1-2; D possibly corresponds to TRBD1 (5 bases). This CDR3 region has 15 residues. Trimming took 1 base from V and 0 from J, leaving 9 bases between them. Germline V lookup: CDR1 MDHEN, CDR2 SYDVKM.

CDR3 region: CASSIGRGQGAYNSPLHF. The CDR3 nucleotides are TGTGCCAGCAGCATAGGCAGGGGACAGGGGGCGTATAATTCACCCCTCCACTTT. This chain links TRBV11-2 with TRBJ1-6; 12 positions match TRBD1. In germline, CDR1 is SGHAT, CDR2 FQNNGV. The CDR3 covers 18 residues. V was pared by 5 bases and J by 4 bases, with 9 bases of the junction left unmatched.

This chain connects TRBV7-3 to TRBJ2-1; 13 positions agree with TRBD2. CDR3 length: 22 residues. V was clipped by 2 bases and J by 1 base; unmatched bases: 17. The germline CDR1 and CDR2 sequences are SGHTA and FQGTGA. CDR3 in DNA: TGTGCCAGCAGCTTACTGAGACCGAGGACTAGCGGGAGTGTCAGGTCCTACAATGAGCAGTTCTTC. It translates to CASSLLRPRTSGSVRSYNEQFF.

The chain uses TRBV18 and TRBJ2-5; no clear D. Germline V lookup: CDR1 KGHSH, CDR2 LQKENI. Trimming left V 3 bases short and J 4 bases short, with 9 bases between. This CDR3 comprises 13 residues. Here the CDR3 DNA reads TGTGCCAGCTCACCCACCGAAGGAGAGACCCAGTACTTC. Its translation is CASSPTEGETQYF.

The genes are TRBV19 and TRBJ2-2; D is ambiguous. The CDR3 is 14 residues long. CDR1 and CDR2 from the germline V gene are LNHDA and SQIVND (reference sequence). Trimming cost V 3 bases and J 3 bases, with 8 bases left between them. The CDR3 DNA is TGTGCCAGTAGTATGTATCGGGACACCGGGGAGCTGTTTTTT. Its translation is CASSMYRDTGELFF.

This sequence joins TRBV7-9 and TRBJ1-6; TRBD1 matches 7 bases. The CDR3 contains 15 residues. Germline loops: CDR1 SEHNR, CDR2 FQNEAQ (reference sequence). With V trimmed by 5 bases and J by 6 bases, 7 bases remained unmatched. CDR3 protein: CASSTTQGGNSPLHF. Here the CDR3 DNA reads TGTGCCAGCAGCACGACTCAGGGGGGTAATTCACCCCTCCACTTT.